This T cell receptor (beta chain) was captured in a study of regulatory T cells in long-lasting Graves disease. In germline, CDR1 is SGDLS, CDR2 YYNGEE. The V gene end was trimmed by 0 bases and the J gene end by 5 bases; junction bases not matched to a gene: 7. This CDR3 is built from 16 residues. Documented time point: newly diagnosed GD, antithyroid drugs for less than 3 months. Making the TCR library involved RNA that had been extracted from PBMCs. This clonotype was found many times. CDR3 regions were amplified by Arm-PCR using iRepertoire HTBI primers to build TCR beta libraries. TCRdb processed the multiplex PCR reads anew with MiXCR; each CDR3 protein has one entry. The sample records around 450,000 distinct CDR3 sequences, about 16% being singletons. This same sample was also taken into another study, of T cells in Graves' hyperthyroidism and ophthalmopathy.

Sample: peripheral blood mononuclear cells (PBMCs), taken at new diagnosis, from a patient treated with antithyroid drugs. This TCR came from a woman aged 25-40 years with Graves disease. The genes are TRBV9 and TRBJ2-5; 10 bases align to TRBD2. The CDR3 DNA sequence: TGTGCCAGCAGCGTAGCTCCACTAGCGGGGAGGGAGACCCAGTACTTC. Its translation: CASSVAPLAGRETQYF.